One and the same sample provided the 20 T cell receptor beta chains below, sequenced in a study of T cell changes during pregnancy in multiple sclerosis. Repertoires were generated with immunoSEQ multiplex PCR, while TCRdb's copy carries only in-frame clones and drops some. The data contain about 89,000 clones, 94% of them singletons. The sample was peripheral blood, taken in the third trimester of pregnancy. The receptors were sampled from a female donor with multiple sclerosis, enrolled in a pregnancy study.

The chain is built from TRBV6-5 and TRBJ2-1, with 11 nucleotides matching TRBD1. This CDR3 is built from 15 residues. Germline V gene data show CDR1 as MNHEY and CDR2 as SVGAGI. Trimming at V came to 6 bases and at J to 10 bases, leaving 11 bases not matched to a gene. The CDR3 reads CASSLGTGGRGEQFF. CDR3 in DNA: TGTGCCAGCAGCCTAGGGACAGGGGGACGAGGCGAGCAGTTCTTC.

The V call is TRBV19, the J call TRBJ2-7; TRBD2 agrees at 12 bases. After removal of 5 bases from V and 1 base from J, the junction contained 6 bases not matched to a gene. The CDR3 is 16 residues long. The germline CDR1 and CDR2 sequences are LNHDA and SQIVND (reference sequence). The chain's CDR3 is CASSPGTSGLSYEQYF. The CDR3 nucleotides are TGTGCCAGTAGTCCAGGGACTAGCGGGCTGTCCTACGAGCAGTACTTC.

V gene TRBV19 combines with J gene TRBJ2-2; TRBD1 might be the D (6 bases). The V and J ends lost 4 bases and 4 bases respectively, with 10 bases between them. Germline V gives CDR1 LNHDA, CDR2 SQIVND (reference sequence). The CDR3 loop spans 14 amino acids. In DNA form, the CDR3 reads TGTGCCAGTAGTAGGGTAGGGGGCACCGGGGAGCTGTTTTTT. Protein sequence: CASSRVGGTGELFF.

As for this clone: This CDR3 is also generated by other DNA sequences in the sample. The CDR3 DNA follows: TGTGCCAGCAGTCGCGACTGGAACACTGAAGCTTTCTTT. Translation gives CASSRDWNTEAFF. The rearrangement uses TRBV2 and TRBJ1-1; no definite D call. Looked up from germline, CDR1 is SNHLY and CDR2 is FYNNEI. Trimming took 5 bases from V and 1 from J, leaving 8 bases between them. The CDR3 has 13 amino acids.

J is TRBJ1-1 and V is TRBV27; D may be TRBD1 (5 bases). Trimming took off 6 bases at V and 1 base at J, with 15 bases between the two ends. The CDR3 has 15 residues. Per germline, CDR1 MNHEY and CDR2 SMNVEV (reference sequence). The CDR3 nucleotides read TGTGCCAGCAGAACCCAGGGCAGACCGAACACTGAAGCTTTCTTT. Amino acids: CASRTQGRPNTEAFF.

This clone came up once. This chain links TRBV9 with TRBJ2-7; TRBD2 matches 7 bases. V lost 0 bases to trimming and J lost 1 base; unmatched junction nucleotides: 10. The CDR3 has 17 amino acids. Germline CDR1 and CDR2: SGDLS and YYNGEE. The CDR3: CASSVGGFSGESYEQYF. The DNA of the CDR3 is TGTGCCAGCAGCGTAGGGGGCTTCAGCGGGGAGTCCTACGAGCAGTACTTC.

This clone was seen a single time. The chain is built from TRBV6-5 and TRBJ2-3; 9 bases line up with TRBD1. Per germline, CDR1 MNHEY and CDR2 SVGAGI. The CDR3 is 15 residues long. V gave up 5 bases and J gave up 2 bases; unmatched junction bases: 5. This CDR3 is CASSLGTGFTDTQYF. In DNA form, the CDR3 reads TGTGCCAGCAGTCTAGGGACAGGGTTCACAGATACGCAGTATTTT.

The genes are TRBV27 and TRBJ2-3; TRBD2 agrees at 14 bases. The CDR3 runs to 17 residues. CDR1 MNHEY and CDR2 SMNVEV come from the germline V gene (reference sequence). With V trimmed by 6 bases and J by 0 bases, 5 bases remained unmatched. The CDR3 sequence is CASSPRTSGRSTDTQYF. The CDR3 region has the DNA TGTGCCAGCAGCCCCCGGACTAGCGGGAGGAGCACAGATACGCAGTATTTT.

The genes are TRBV7-2 and TRBJ2-7; 10 bases map to TRBD2. CDR3 length: 16 residues. CDR1 and CDR2 from the germline V gene are SGHTA and FQGNSA. Trimming removed 0 bases from V and 2 bases from J; junction bases left unmatched: 4. DNA of the CDR3: TGTGCCAGCAGCTTAGCGCTAGCGGGAGCAGCCTACGAGCAGTACTTC. As protein: CASSLALAGAAYEQYF.

The V gene is TRBV5-4, the J gene TRBJ1-4, with unresolved D. Trimming took off 5 bases at V and 8 bases at J, with 19 bases between the two ends. CDR3 length: 15 residues. Germline loops: CDR1 SGHNT, CDR2 YYREEE (reference sequence). The chain's CDR3 is CASSSDPFSREKLFF. The CDR3 region has the DNA TGTGCCAGCAGTTCCGACCCTTTCTCTAGGGAAAAACTGTTTTTT.

The chain recombines TRBV7-9 with TRBJ2-1; D is possibly TRBD1 (5 bases). Trimming removed 2 bases from V and 1 base from J, with 15 bases in between. The CDR3 extends over 17 amino acids. Germline-derived CDR1 and CDR2 are SEHNR and FQNEAQ (reference sequence). CDR3 nucleotides: TGTGCCAGCAGCTTAAGCGACTTCAGGGAATCCTACAATGAGCAGTTCTTC. This codes for CASSLSDFRESYNEQFF.

V gene TRBV5-1 combines with J gene TRBJ2-1; 7 bases agree with TRBD1. This CDR3 spans 15 amino acids. Per the germline V gene, CDR1 is SGHRS and CDR2 is YFSETQ. The junction had 4 bases not matched to a gene; V was cut back by 0 bases and J by 4 bases. The CDR3 DNA sequence: TGCGCCAGCAGCTTGGAGACAGGGATTTACAATGAGCAGTTCTTC. Translated: CASSLETGIYNEQFF.

The chain couples TRBV5-1 to TRBJ2-1; D unclear. The V end lost 0 bases, the J end lost 6 bases, and 4 bases lay between the germline ends. Germline V gene sequence: CDR1 SGHRS, CDR2 YFSETQ. The length of the CDR3 is 12 residues. CDR3 loop: CASSLVLNEQFF. CDR3 sequence (DNA): TGCGCCAGCAGCTTGGTTCTCAATGAGCAGTTCTTC.

V is TRBV2 and J is TRBJ2-3; possibly TRBD2 for D (6 bases). V lost 6 bases to trimming and J lost 8 bases, with 12 bases between them. The CDR3 has 12 residues. Per germline, CDR1 SNHLY and CDR2 FYNNEI. CDR3 sequence (DNA): TGTGCCAGCAGAAGACTAGAGGGTACGCAGTATTTT. The encoded protein is CASRRLEGTQYF.

The V call is TRBV29-1, the J call TRBJ2-7, with 7 bases matching TRBD2. Per the germline V gene, CDR1 is SQVTM and CDR2 is ANQGSEA. The V segment lost 4 bases and the J segment 3 bases; nucleotides outside the gene matches: 15. This CDR3 contains 16 residues. The DNA of the CDR3 is TGCAGCGTTGTGGGGACGTCACCGACTAGCAACTACGAGCAGTACTTC. The encoded protein is CSVVGTSPTSNYEQYF.

V usage is TRBV4-1 and J usage is TRBJ2-3; perhaps TRBD1 as D (5 bases). Germline loops: CDR1 MGHRA, CDR2 YSYEKL. The CDR3 contains 15 residues. V was shortened by 0 bases and J by 2 bases, with 9 bases between the two germline ends. In nucleotides, the CDR3 is TGCGCCAGCAGCCAAGAAGCGACAGCCACAGATACGCAGTATTTT. The encoded protein is CASSQEATATDTQYF.

Here the CDR3 reads CASSLPSVGYEQYF. The CDR3 region has the DNA TGTGCCAGCAGTTTACCCTCCGTCGGCTACGAGCAGTACTTC. The rearrangement joins TRBV28 to TRBJ2-7; no firm D call. CDR1 MDHEN and CDR2 SYDVKM come from the germline V gene. The CDR3 loop spans 14 amino acids. V lost 2 bases, J lost 3 bases, and 11 bases lay in between.

The chain couples TRBV28 to TRBJ2-7; the D gene is possibly TRBD1 (6 bases). The germline V gene encodes CDR1 MDHEN and CDR2 SYDVKM. The CDR3 has 14 residues. The V and J ends lost 7 bases and 4 bases respectively, with 17 bases between them. In DNA form, the CDR3 reads TGTGCCAGCACCCTTGGAGACAGGTCTTACGAGCAGTACTTC. It specifies CASTLGDRSYEQYF.

V is TRBV7-9 and J is TRBJ2-3; TRBD2 matches at 11 bases. The V segment lost 4 bases and the J segment 2 bases; nucleotides outside the gene matches: 5. The germline V gene has CDR1 SEHNR and CDR2 FQNEAQ (reference sequence). CDR3 length: 16 residues. The CDR3 reads CASSYYSGGDTDTQYF. CDR3 in DNA: TGTGCCAGCAGCTACTATAGCGGGGGGGACACAGATACGCAGTATTTT. The full variable domain, its missing parts supplied by reference TRBV7-9 and TRBJ2-3, is DTGVSQNPRHKITKRGQNVTFRCDPISEHNRLYWYRQTLGQGPEFLTYFQNEAQLEKSRLLSDRFSAERPKGSFSTLEIQRTEQGDSAMYLCASSYYSGGDTDTQYFGPGTRLTVL.

The rearrangement links TRBV28 to TRBJ2-7, with a weak D call TRBD1 (6 bases). Germline CDR1 and CDR2: MDHEN and SYDVKM. V lost 6 bases, J lost 0 bases, and 12 bases lay in between. The CDR3 runs to 14 residues. The CDR3 coding sequence is TGTGCCAGCAGATTTACGACAGGCTCCTACGAGCAGTACTTC. Translated: CASRFTTGSYEQYF.